The TCR beta chain under discussion was sequenced for a study of control samples from healthy donors and cancer patients. Only in-frame clones appear in the TCRdb table, and some are missing; sequencing was by immunoSEQ multiplex PCR. The table records 90,000 or so clones, 85% of them present only once. Germline CDR1 is SGHRS and CDR2 is YFSETQ. The CDR3 runs 17 residues. Losses at the gene ends were 4 bases for V and 5 bases for J; bases not matched to a gene: 15. This clone has just a few counts. The rearrangement links TRBV5-1 to TRBJ1-2; TRBD1 matches 9 bases. The sequence was obtained from a man younger than 45 in good health. Sequenced input: blood. The CDR3 bases are TGCGCCAGCAGCACAGTCCCGGGACAGGGCCAAGGGTATGGCTACACCTTC. It encodes CASSTVPGQGQGYGYTF.